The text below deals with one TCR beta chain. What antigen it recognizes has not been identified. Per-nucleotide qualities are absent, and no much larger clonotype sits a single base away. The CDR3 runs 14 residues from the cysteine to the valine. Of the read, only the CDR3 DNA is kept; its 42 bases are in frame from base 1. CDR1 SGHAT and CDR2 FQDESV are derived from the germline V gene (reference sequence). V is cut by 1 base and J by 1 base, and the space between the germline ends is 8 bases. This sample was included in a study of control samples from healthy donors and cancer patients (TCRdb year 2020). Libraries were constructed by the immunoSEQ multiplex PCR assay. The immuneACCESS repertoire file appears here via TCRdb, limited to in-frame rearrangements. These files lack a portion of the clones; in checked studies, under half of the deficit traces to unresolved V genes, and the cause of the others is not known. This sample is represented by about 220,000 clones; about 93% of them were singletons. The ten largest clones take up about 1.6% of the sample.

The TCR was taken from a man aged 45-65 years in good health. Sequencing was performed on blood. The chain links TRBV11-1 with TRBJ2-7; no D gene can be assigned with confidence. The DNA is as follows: TGTGCCAGCAGCTTAGAGGTTGTGTCCTACGAGCAGTACGTC. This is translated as CASSLEVVSYEQYV.